The clone carrying this T cell receptor (beta chain) was seen only once. In replicate PCRs of unsorted PBMC, approximately 320 ng DNA, some 30,000 T cell genomes, was used. Only in-frame clones appear in the TCRdb table, and some are missing; sequencing was by immunoSEQ multiplex PCR. The repertoire consists of about 490,000 clones, with around 80% occurring once and the leading ten covering around 12%. The CDR3 is 15 amino acids. Trimming shortened V by 10 bases and J by 7 bases, and 26 bases separated the two germline ends. Germline-derived CDR1 and CDR2 are MNHNS and SASEGT. This sample is drawn from a study of shared clonotypes between healthy human individuals. The donors were adults (healthy and HIV-negative) with no recent acute infections or vaccinations.

This chain joins TRBV6-1 and TRBJ2-7; weak D call: TRBD1 (6 bases). The receptor's source is a woman aged 40 to 50 in good health. Some clones in this sample may be carry-over from other donors' samples. Sequenced input: PBMCs. CDR3: CATVLYRALCWEQYF. CDR3 nucleotides: TGTGCCACGGTTCTCTACAGGGCTTTGTGCTGGGAGCAGTACTTC.